The clone carrying this T cell receptor beta chain was seen a single time. What it binds is unknown. This entry comes from a study of cytomegalovirus exposure and HLA in healthy donors. General study results and limits: CMV serostatus was the sole immune exposure data available.

A multiplex PCR was run with 60 Vbeta primers and 13 Jbeta primers. The method was immunoSEQ multiplex PCR; TCRdb's version includes in-frame clones alone and lacks a portion of them. This sample has 150,000 or so clones; roughly 74% occur once, and the top ten carry roughly 7%. Sequenced material: PBMCs. This TCR came from a male donor in good health and CMV-seronegative.

CDR3 loop: CSVAEGLAGHNEQFF. The CDR3 DNA reads as TGCAGCGTTGCCGAAGGACTAGCGGGGCACAATGAGCAGTTCTTC. The rearrangement links TRBV29-1 to TRBJ2-1, with 12 bases fitting TRBD2. The CDR3 has 15 amino acids. V dropped 4 bases and J dropped 5; count of bases not matched to a gene: 6. Germline CDR1 SQVTM, CDR2 ANQGSEA.